The source of this T cell receptor beta chain is a study of CD8+CD57+ T cells in acquired aplastic anemia (dated by TCRdb to 2017 to 2018). Background on the whole study: A mean of about 3.2 ug of DNA, ranging from roughly 0.18 to 30 ug, was extracted from sorted CD4+ and CD8+ cells. CD8+CD57+ expansion was defined as frequency above the mean frequency observed in healthy subjects.

Results and caveats for the whole study, not just this receptor: Patients and healthy controls showed no significant difference in CD8+ Simpson's diversity (P=0.060). Over 25 CD8+ CDR3 sequences were found in both patients and controls but appeared to be highly expressed in patients and within the immunodominant clones of the patients.

Genomic DNA was used as template for profiling of TCR beta VDJ combinations and CDR3 sequences. TCR repertoire sequencing was run on an Illumina HiSeq 2000. For the original study's pipeline: TRBV/TRBJ rearrangement plots, CDR3 size and DJ length profiles, and Simpson's diversity index were used to evaluate the repertoires. Whichever DNA sequence was most abundant in the deep sequencing data was defined as the immunodominant clone. CDR3 amino acid sequences were checked for sharing between subjects and were compared against published repertoires and the VDJdb database. TCRdb redid the processing of the public reads, applying fastp at Q25 and MiXCR, and retained in-frame beta chains. When rows share a CDR3 protein, they turn into one entry using the most common DNA and genes. The V and J calls come from TCRdb's annotation, not from the publication. The sample contains 190,000 or so distinct CDR3 sequences, approximately 52% of them found a single time. The ten biggest clones cover about 2% of the sample.

The patients picked for sequencing were ones in whom flow cytometry had shown an expansion of CD8+CD57+ cells. All patients had severe acquired aplastic anemia diagnosed by International Study of Aplastic Anemia and Agranulocytosis and Camitta criteria. Patients had received no therapy at the time of blood sampling. The study deep-sequenced TCR repertoires of sorted CD4+ and CD8+ blood T cells from severe aplastic anemia patients and healthy subjects. Patients were enrolled in the USA under clinicaltrials.gov protocols 00001620, 01623167, 00001397, 00071045, 00081523 and 00961064. Ficoll-Paque density gradient centrifugation was used to isolate peripheral blood mononuclear cells. CD4+ and CD8+ T cells were sorted by FACS or magnetic beads before DNA extraction. The CDR3 has 16 amino acids, counting the end cysteine and phenylalanine. Solely the CDR3 DNA is kept, with 48 bases framed from the first base. Cut back by 2 bases and 6 bases, the V and J ends lie 19 bases apart. The germline V gene sets CDR1 to MNHNS and CDR2 to SASEGT.

This clonotype was recorded many times. No antigen is known for it. Base quality data are lacking; no much larger clone is found one base away. The sample taken for sequencing was sorted CD4+, CD8+, or CD8+CD57+ T cells (not recorded which) from PBMCs. The TCR comes from a human donor with aplastic anemia. The V and J segments used are TRBV6-1 and TRBJ1-2; a tentative D match to TRBD1 spans 5 bases. For the CDR3, the sequence is CASSELVGERGDGYTF. The nucleotide sequence is given as TGTGCCAGCAGTGAATTAGTGGGGGAAAGGGGCGATGGCTACACCTTC.